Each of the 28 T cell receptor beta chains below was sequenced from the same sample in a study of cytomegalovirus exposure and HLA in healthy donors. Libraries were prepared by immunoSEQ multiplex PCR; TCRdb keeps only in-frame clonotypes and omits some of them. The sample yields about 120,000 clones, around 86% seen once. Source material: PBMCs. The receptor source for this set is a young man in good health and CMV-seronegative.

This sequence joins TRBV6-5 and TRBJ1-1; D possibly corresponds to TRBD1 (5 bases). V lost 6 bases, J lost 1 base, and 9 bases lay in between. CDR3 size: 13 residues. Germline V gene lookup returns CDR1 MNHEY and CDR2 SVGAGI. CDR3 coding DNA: TGTGCCAGCAGCTTTGGACAGAACACTGAAGCTTTCTTT. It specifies CASSFGQNTEAFF.

CDR3 coding DNA: TGTGCCAGCAGTAATGGGGGGACCTACGAGCAGTACTTC. Amino acid sequence: CASSNGGTYEQYF. This rearrangement joins TRBV6-5 to TRBJ2-7; the D gene is possibly TRBD2 (6 bases). Germline-derived CDR1 and CDR2 are MNHEY and SVGAGI. This CDR3 is built from 13 residues. The V end was cut by 5 bases, the J end by 2 bases, with 10 bases between.

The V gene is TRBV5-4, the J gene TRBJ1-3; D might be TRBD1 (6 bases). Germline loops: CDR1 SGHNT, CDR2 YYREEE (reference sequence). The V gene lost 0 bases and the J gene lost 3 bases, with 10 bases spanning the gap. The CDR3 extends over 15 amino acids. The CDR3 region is CASSLDAGVGNTIYF. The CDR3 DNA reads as TGTGCCAGCAGCTTGGATGCAGGGGTTGGAAACACCATATATTTT.

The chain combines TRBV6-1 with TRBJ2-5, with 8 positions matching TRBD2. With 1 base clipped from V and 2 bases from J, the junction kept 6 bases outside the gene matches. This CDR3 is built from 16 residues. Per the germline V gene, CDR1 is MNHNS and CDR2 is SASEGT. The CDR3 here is CASSEVELAVQETQYF. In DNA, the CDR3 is TGTGCCAGCAGTGAAGTCGAACTAGCGGTACAAGAGACCCAGTACTTC.

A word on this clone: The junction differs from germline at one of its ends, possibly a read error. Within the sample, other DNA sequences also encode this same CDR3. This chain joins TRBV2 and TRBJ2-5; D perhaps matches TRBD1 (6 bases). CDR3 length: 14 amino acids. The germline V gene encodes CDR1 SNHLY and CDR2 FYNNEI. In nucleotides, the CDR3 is TGTGCCAGCGAGGGCAACAGGGCGCAAGAGACCCAATACTTC. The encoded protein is CASEGNRAQETQYF.

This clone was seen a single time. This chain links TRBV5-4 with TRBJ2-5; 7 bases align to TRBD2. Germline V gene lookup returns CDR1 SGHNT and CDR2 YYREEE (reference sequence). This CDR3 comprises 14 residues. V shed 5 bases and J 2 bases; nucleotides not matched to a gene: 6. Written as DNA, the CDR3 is TGTGCCAGCAGTTATTCGGGGGGACAAGAGACCCAGTACTTC. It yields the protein CASSYSGGQETQYF. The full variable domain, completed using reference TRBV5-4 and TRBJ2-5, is ETGVTQSPTHLIKTRGQQVTLRCSSQSGHNTVSWYQQALGQGPQFIFQYYREEENGRGNFPPRFSGLQFPNYSSELNVNALELDDSALYLCASSYSGGQETQYFGPGTRLLVL.

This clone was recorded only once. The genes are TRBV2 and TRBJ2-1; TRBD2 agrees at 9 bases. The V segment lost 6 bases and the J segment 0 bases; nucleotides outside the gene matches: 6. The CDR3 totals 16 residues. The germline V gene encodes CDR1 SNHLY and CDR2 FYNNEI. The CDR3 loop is CASRRDSGSSYNEQFF. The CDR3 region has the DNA TGTGCCAGCAGGCGGGATAGCGGGAGCTCCTACAATGAGCAGTTCTTC.

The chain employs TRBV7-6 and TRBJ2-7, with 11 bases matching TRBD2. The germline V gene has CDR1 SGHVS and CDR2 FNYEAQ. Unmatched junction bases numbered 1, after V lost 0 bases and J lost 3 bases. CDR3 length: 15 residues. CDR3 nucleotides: TGTGCCAGCAGCTTAGCCCTAGCGGGGGGCTACGAGCAGTACTTC. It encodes CASSLALAGGYEQYF.

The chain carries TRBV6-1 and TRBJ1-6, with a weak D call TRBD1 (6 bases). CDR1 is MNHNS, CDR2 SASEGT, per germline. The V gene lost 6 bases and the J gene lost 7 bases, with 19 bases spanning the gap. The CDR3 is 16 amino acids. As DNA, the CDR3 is TGTGCCAGCAGCGAATCAGGGGAAGATTTGAATTCACCCCTCCACTTT. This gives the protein CASSESGEDLNSPLHF.

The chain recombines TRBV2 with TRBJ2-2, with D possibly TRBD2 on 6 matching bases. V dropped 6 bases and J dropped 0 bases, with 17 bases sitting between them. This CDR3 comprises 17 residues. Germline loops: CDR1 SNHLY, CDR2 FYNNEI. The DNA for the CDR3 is TGTGCCAGCAGGAGGAGGGTTGCTAACCCGAACACCGGGGAGCTGTTTTTT. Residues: CASRRRVANPNTGELFF.

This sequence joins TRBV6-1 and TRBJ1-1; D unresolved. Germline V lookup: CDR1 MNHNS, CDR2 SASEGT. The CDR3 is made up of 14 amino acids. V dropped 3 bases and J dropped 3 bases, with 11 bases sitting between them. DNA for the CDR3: TGTGCCAGCAGTGAGAGTCAGGCCCACACTGAAGCTTTCTTT. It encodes CASSESQAHTEAFF.

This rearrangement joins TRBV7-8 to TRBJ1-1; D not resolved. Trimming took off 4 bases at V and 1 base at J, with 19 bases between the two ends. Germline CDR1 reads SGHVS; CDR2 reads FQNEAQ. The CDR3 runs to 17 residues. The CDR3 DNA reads TGTGCCAGCAGCTCCCTGGCAGGTCCAAAGCAGAACACTGAAGCTTTCTTT. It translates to CASSSLAGPKQNTEAFF.

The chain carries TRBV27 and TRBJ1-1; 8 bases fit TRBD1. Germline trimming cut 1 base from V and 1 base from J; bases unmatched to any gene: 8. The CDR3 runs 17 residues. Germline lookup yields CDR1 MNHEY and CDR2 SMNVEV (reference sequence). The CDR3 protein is CASSLFPGGVGNTEAFF. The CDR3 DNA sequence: TGTGCCAGCAGTTTATTCCCAGGGGGCGTCGGGAACACTGAAGCTTTCTTT.

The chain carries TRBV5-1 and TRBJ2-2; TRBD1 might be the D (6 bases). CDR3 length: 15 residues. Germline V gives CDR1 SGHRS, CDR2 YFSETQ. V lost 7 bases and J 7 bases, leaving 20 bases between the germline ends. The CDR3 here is CASVGAAGAGGELFF. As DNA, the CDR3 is TGCGCCAGCGTGGGGGCAGCAGGGGCCGGCGGGGAGCTGTTTTTT.

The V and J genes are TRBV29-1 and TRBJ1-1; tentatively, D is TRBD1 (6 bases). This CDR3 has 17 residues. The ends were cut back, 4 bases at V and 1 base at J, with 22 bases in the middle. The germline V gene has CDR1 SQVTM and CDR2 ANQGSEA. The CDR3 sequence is CSVARIYRDLGNTEAFF. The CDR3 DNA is TGCAGCGTTGCCCGGATCTACAGGGATTTGGGGAACACTGAAGCTTTCTTT.

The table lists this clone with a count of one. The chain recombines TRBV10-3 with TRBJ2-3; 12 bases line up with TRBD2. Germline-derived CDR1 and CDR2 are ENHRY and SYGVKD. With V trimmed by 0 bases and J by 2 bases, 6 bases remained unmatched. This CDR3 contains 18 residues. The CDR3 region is CAISESPSGRGVTDTQYF. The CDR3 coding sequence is TGTGCCATCAGTGAGTCCCCTAGCGGGAGGGGTGTCACAGATACGCAGTATTTT.

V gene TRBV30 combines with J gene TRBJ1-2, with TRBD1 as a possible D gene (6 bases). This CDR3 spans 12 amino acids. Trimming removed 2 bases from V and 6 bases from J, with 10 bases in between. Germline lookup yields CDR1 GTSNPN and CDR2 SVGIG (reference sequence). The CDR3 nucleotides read TGTGCCTGGAGTTCAGGGGCCGATGGCTACACCTTC. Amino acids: CAWSSGADGYTF. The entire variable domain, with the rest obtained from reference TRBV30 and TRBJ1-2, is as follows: SQTIHQWPATLVQPVGSPLSLECTVEGTSNPNLYWYRQAAGRGLQLLFYSVGIGQISSEVPQNLSASRPQDRQFILSSKKLLLSDSGFYLCAWSSGADGYTFGSGTRLTVV.

In nucleotides, the CDR3 is TGTGCCAGCAGTTTATCCAGCGGGGACCTTTACAATGAGCAGTTCTTC. It specifies CASSLSSGDLYNEQFF. The chain combines TRBV27 with TRBJ2-1; 7 bases agree with TRBD2. The CDR3 sequence is 16 residues long. Trimming took 0 bases from V and 4 from J; bases not matched to a gene: 6. CDR1 and CDR2 from the germline V gene are MNHEY and SMNVEV (reference sequence).

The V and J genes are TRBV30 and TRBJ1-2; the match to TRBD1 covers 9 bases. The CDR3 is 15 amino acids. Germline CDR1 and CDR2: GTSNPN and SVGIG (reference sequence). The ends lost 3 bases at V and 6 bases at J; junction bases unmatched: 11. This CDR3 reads CAWRRRDRESHGYTF. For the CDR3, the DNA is TGTGCCTGGAGGAGAAGGGACAGGGAAAGTCATGGCTACACCTTC.

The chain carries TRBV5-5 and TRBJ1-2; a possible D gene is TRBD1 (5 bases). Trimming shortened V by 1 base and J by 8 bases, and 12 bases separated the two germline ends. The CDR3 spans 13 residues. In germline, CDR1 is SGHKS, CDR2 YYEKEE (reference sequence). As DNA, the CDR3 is TGTGCCAGCAGCTTGTCCACAGGAGAAGGCTACACCTTC. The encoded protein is CASSLSTGEGYTF.

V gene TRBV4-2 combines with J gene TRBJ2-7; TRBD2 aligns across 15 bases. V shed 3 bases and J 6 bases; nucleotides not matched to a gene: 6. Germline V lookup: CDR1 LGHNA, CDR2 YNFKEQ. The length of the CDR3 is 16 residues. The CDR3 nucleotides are TGTGCCAGCAGCCAGGGGACTAGCGGGAGGATATTCGAGCAGTACTTC. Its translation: CASSQGTSGRIFEQYF.

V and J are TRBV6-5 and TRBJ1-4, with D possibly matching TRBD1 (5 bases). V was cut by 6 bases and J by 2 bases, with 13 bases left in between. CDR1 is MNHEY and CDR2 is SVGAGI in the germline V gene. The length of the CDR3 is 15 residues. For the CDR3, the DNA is TGTGCCAGCAGCCCTCAGTGGGGCACTAATGAAAAACTGTTTTTT. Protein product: CASSPQWGTNEKLFF.

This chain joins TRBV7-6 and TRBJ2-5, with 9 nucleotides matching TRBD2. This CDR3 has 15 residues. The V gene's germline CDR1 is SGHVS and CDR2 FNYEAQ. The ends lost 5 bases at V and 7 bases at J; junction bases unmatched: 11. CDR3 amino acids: CASSRLFSGRGTQYF. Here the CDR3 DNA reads TGTGCCAGCAGCCGTCTTTTTAGCGGGAGAGGGACCCAGTACTTC.

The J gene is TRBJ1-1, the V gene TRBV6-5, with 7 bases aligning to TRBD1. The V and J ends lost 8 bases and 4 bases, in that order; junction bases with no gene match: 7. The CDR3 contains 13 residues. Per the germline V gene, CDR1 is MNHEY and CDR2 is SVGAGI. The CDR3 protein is CASHRGEATEAFF. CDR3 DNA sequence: TGTGCCAGCCACAGGGGAGAGGCCACTGAAGCTTTCTTT.

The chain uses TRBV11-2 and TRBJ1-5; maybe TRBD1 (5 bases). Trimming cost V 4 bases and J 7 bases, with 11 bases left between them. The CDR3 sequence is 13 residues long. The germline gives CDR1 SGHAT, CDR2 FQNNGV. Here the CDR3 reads CASSSSRGQPQHF. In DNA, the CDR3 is TGTGCCAGCAGCTCCAGCCGGGGGCAGCCCCAGCATTTT.

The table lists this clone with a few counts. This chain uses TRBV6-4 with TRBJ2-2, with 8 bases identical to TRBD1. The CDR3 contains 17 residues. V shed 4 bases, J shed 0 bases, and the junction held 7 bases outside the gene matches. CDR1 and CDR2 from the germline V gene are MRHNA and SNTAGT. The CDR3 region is CASSGQTGDTNTGELFF. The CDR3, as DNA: TGTGCCAGCAGTGGCCAGACAGGGGATACGAACACCGGGGAGCTGTTTTTT.

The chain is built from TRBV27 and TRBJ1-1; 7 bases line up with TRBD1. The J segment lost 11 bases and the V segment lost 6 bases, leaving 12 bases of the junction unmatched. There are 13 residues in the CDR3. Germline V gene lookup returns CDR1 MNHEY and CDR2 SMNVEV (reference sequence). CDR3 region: CASRTGNRGVAFF. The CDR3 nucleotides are TGTGCCAGCAGGACCGGGAACAGGGGCGTTGCTTTCTTT.

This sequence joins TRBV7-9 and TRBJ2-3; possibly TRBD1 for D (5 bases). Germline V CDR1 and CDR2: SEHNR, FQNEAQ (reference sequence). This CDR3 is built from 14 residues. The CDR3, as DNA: TGTGGGGGCAGCCGATTAACCAATACAGATACGCAGTATTTT. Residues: CGGSRLTNTDTQYF.